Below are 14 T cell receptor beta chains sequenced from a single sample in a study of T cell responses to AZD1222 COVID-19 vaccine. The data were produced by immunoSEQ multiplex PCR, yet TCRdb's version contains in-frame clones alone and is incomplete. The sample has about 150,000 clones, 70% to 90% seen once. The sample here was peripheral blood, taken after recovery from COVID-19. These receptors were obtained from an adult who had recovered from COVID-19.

Here the CDR3 reads CASGQGSSYNEQFF. CDR3 in DNA: TGTGCCAGCGGACAGGGGAGCTCCTACAATGAGCAGTTCTTC. The chain links TRBV7-3 to TRBJ2-1; the match to TRBD1 covers 9 bases. Trimming cost V 8 bases and J 0 bases; bases outside gene matches: 2. Germline assignment: CDR1 SGHTA and CDR2 FQGTGA. CDR3 length equals 14 residues.

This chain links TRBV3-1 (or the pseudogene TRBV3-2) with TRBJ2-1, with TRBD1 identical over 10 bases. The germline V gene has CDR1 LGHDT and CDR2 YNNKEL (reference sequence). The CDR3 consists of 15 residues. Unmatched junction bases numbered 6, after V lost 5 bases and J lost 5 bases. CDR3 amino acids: CASSLDRGQDNEQFF. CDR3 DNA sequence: TGTGCCAGCAGCTTAGACAGGGGGCAGGACAATGAGCAGTTCTTC.

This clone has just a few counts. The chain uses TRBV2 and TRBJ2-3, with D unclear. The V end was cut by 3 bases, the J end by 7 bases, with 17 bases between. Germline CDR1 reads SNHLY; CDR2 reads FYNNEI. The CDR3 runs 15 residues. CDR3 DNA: TGTGCCAGCAGTGAGAGTGGTGTGGGGTTACATACGCAGTATTTT. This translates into CASSESGVGLHTQYF. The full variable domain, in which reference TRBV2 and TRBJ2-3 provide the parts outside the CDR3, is EPEVTQTPSHQVTQMGQEVILRCVPISNHLYFYWYRQILGQKVEFLVSFYNNEISEKSEIFDDQFSVERPDGSNFTLKIRSTKLEDSAMYFCASSESGVGLHTQYFGPGTRLTVL.

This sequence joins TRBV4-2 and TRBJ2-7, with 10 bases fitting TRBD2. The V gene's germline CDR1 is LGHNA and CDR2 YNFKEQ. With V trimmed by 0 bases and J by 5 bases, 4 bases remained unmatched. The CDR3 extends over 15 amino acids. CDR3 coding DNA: TGTGCCAGCAGCCAAGAAGCGGGGGGGCCCAACGAGCAGTACTTC. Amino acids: CASSQEAGGPNEQYF.

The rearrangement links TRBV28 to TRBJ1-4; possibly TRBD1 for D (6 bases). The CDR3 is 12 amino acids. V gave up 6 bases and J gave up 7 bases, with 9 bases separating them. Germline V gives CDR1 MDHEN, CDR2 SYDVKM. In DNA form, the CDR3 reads TGTGCCAGCAGGAGGACAGTTGAAAAACTGTTTTTT. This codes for CASRRTVEKLFF.

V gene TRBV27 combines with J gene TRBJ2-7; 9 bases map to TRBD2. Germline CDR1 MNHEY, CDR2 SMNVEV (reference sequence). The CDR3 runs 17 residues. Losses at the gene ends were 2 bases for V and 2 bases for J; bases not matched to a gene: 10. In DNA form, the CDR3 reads TGTGCCAGCAGTTTAGGGGGCGGGAGGGGTGGCCCCTACGAGCAGTACTTC. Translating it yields CASSLGGGRGGPYEQYF.

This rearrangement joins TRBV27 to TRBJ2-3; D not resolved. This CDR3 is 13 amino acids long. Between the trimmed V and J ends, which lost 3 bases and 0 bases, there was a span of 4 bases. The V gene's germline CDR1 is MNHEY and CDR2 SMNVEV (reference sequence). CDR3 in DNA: TGTGCCAGCAGTTTTTTTAGCACAGATACGCAGTATTTT. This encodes CASSFFSTDTQYF.

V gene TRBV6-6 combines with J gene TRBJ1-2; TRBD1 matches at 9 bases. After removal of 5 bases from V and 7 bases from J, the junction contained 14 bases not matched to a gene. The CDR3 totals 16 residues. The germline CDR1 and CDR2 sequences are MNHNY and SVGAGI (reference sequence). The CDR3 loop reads CASSKGQGLLQGGYTF. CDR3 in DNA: TGTGCCAGCAGTAAGGGACAGGGTCTGTTACAGGGTGGCTACACCTTC.

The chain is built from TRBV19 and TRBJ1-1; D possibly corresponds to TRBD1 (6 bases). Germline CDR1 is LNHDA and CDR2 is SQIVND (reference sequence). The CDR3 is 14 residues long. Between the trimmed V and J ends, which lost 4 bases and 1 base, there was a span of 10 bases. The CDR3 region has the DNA TGTGCCAGTAGTAAGGTGGGGGCGAACACTGAAGCTTTCTTT. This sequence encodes CASSKVGANTEAFF. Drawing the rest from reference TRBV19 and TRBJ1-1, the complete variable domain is DGGITQSPKYLFRKEGQNVTLSCEQNLNHDAMYWYRQDPGQGLRLIYYSQIVNDFQKGDIAEGYSVSREKKESFPLTVTSAQKNPTAFYLCASSKVGANTEAFFGQGTRLTVV.

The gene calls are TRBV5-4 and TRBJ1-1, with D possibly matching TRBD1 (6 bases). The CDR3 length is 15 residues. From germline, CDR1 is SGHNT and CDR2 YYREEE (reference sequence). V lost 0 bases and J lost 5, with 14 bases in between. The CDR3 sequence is CASSLGKGGGTEAFF. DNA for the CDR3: TGTGCCAGCAGCTTGGGTAAAGGGGGAGGGACTGAAGCTTTCTTT.

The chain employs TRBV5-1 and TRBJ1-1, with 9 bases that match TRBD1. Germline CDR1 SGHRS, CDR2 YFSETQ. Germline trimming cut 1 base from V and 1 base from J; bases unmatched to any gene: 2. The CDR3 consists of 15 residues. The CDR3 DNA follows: TGCGCCAGCAGCTTGACAGGGGGCGGGAACACTGAAGCTTTCTTT. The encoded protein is CASSLTGGGNTEAFF.

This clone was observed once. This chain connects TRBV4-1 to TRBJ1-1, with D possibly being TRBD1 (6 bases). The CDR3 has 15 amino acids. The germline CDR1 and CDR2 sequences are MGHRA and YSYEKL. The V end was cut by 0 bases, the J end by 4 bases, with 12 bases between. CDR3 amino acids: CASSQEMRGTTEAFF. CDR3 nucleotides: TGCGCCAGCAGCCAAGAAATGAGGGGGACCACTGAAGCTTTCTTT.

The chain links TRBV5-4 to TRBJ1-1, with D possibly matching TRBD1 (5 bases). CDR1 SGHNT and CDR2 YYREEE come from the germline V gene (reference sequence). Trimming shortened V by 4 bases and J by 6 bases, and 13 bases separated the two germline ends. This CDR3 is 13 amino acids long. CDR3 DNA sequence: TGTGCCAGCAGCATGGGACCACACGCTGAAGCTTTCTTT. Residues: CASSMGPHAEAFF.

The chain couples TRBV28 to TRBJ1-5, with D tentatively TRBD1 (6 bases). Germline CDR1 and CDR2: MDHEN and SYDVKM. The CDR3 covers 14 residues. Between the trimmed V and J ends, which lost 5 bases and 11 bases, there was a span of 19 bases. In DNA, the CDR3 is TGTGCCAGCAGTGACGGGGCACAGGGCATCTCCCAGCATTTT. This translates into CASSDGAQGISQHF.